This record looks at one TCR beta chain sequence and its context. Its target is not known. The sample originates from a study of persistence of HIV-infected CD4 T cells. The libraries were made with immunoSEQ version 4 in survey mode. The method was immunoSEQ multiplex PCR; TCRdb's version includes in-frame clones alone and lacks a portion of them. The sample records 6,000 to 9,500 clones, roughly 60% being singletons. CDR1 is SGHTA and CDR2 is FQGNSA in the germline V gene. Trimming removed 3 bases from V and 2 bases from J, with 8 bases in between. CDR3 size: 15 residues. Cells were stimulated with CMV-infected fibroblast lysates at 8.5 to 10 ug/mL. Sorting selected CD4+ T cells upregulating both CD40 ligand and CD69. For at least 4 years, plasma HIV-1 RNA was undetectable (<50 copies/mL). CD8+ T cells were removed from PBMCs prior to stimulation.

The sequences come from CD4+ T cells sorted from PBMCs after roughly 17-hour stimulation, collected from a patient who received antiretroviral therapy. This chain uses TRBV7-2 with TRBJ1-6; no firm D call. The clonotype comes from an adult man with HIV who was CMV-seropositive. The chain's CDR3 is CASSFPGAYNSPLHF. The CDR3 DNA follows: TGTGCCAGCAGCTTCCCAGGTGCCTATAATTCACCCCTCCACTTT.